A selection of T cell receptor beta chains follows, all from one sample in a study of blood T cell repertoires in COVID-19. Measured with immunoSEQ multiplex PCR; TCRdb has only the in-frame clones, and not every one. The sample has 130,000 or so clones, about 83% seen once. Sequenced: peripheral blood. Receptor source: a woman aged 50 to 60 with acute or convalescent COVID-19. The CDR3 runs from the conserved cysteine through the conserved F or W.

v_gene | CDR3aa
TRBV4-1 | CASSQGGTSGEKLFF
TRBV5-8 | CASSLDSLGQGNSPLHF
TRBV7-8 | CASSLAGNYGYTF
TRBV5-5 | CASSFRGDFYGYTF
TRBV29-1 | CSVGDRGFYEQYF
TRBV7-9 | CASSARLDEQFF
TRBV19 | CASSIQANQPQHF
TRBV18 | CASSPHRDQPQHF
TRBV24-1 | CATSDSLRADTQYF
TRBV3-1/TRBV3-2 | CASSRFGGPTYF
TRBV11-3 | CASSLDRGGEQYF
TRBV13 | CASFLDALGNYGYTF
TRBV29-1 | CSAARQGYYEQYF
TRBV6-2/TRBV6-3 | CASSWASEPYEQYF
TRBV6-2/TRBV6-3 | CASSYSRLAGATYYNEQFF
TRBV5-1 | CASRREGGPGNTIYF
TRBV5-1 | CASSPTSEQETQYF
TRBV7-2 | CATTGLNMNTEAFF
TRBV7-2 | CASSLAGSSGGALSDTQYF
TRBV19 | CASSIDPSKYNQPQHF
TRBV6-5 | CASSRNTEAFF
TRBV7-9 | CASSLKREAFF
TRBV5-1 | CASSLVAGVAYEQYF
TRBV10-3 | CAISGGATFTEAFF
TRBV6-2/TRBV6-3 | CASSYVPAGGPGTGELFF
TRBV18 | CASSQGQDFDGYTF
TRBV14 | CASSQQAGNYGYTF
TRBV4-1 | CASSQDLTGGKFDEQFF
TRBV18 | CASSPSGDLTDTQYF
TRBV2 | CASDREGATNEKLFF
TRBV18 | CASSPLTGGATDTQYF
TRBV25-1 | CASSEYAGGIADTQYF
TRBV9 | CASSVGVSYEQYF
TRBV4-2 | CASSQRLEWQETQYF
TRBV12-3/TRBV12-4 | CASSLLGGAAFF
TRBV30 | CAWSRTGGEKLFF
TRBV7-2 | CASSVDRVLNSNQPQHF
TRBV20-1 | CSARQGFEAFF
TRBV5-6 | CASSRWTLTEAFF
TRBV29-1 | CSVTTASTGKLFF
TRBV7-8 | CASSKDRGRYEQYF
TRBV5-3 | CARSLLNYGYTF
TRBV7-2 | CASSQDRSYGYTF
TRBV4-3 | CASSQDSSYDNEQFF
TRBV3-1/TRBV3-2 | CASSQDRGSFFYHYEQYF
TRBV10-3 | CATSAGQVNSNQPQHF
TRBV6-2/TRBV6-3 | CASSGNSGTPIFYEQYF
TRBV18 | CASSSILAADTEAFF
TRBV6-4 | CASAPTSGRSTGELFF
TRBV23-1 | CASSNPPSWVAGHTDTQYF
TRBV4-2 | CASSQSLGGYDEQFF
TRBV30 | CAWSAGFSSNSPLHF
TRBV11-2 | CASSLDPKGAKLFF
TRBV6-5 | CASSYSRQSGAEAFF